The next 24 T cell receptor beta chains were all read from a single sample in a study of neoadjuvant nivolumab and ipilimumab in lung cancer. TCRdb keeps only in-frame clones here, not all; method: immunoSEQ multiplex PCR. The table lists around 10,000 clones, about four fifths of them singletons. Here the sequenced sample was peripheral blood, taken before neoadjuvant nivolumab, alone or with ipilimumab. The receptor set was obtained from an adult with non-small cell lung cancer.

This clone was observed a few times. This sequence joins TRBV6-6 and TRBJ1-5; tentatively, D is TRBD1 (6 bases). The germline gives CDR1 MNHNY, CDR2 SVGAGI (reference sequence). The CDR3 extends over 14 amino acids. The germline V and J ends were trimmed by 2 bases and 6 bases, with 11 bases remaining between them. The CDR3 DNA is TGTGCCAGCAGTTACGAGGGGGATGGTCAGCCCCAGCATTTT. Translation: CASSYEGDGQPQHF.

The chain links TRBV10-1 to TRBJ1-5; TRBD1 matches at 8 bases. This CDR3 contains 14 residues. V lost 4 bases, J lost 6 bases, and 5 bases stayed unmatched. Germline V gene lookup returns CDR1 WNHNN and CDR2 SYGVQD (reference sequence). This CDR3 reads CASSAGQGIQPQHF. The CDR3 region has the DNA TGCGCCAGCAGTGCAGGACAGGGTATTCAGCCCCAGCATTTT.

This chain joins TRBV6-5 and TRBJ2-4; D call uncertain. Germline V gene sequence: CDR1 MNHEY, CDR2 SVGAGI. CDR3 length: 12 amino acids. Trimming took off 6 bases at V and 10 bases at J, with 13 bases between the two ends. DNA for the CDR3: TGTGCCAGCAGGGCGCCGAATAGGATTCAGTACTTC. This encodes CASRAPNRIQYF.

In DNA form, the CDR3 reads TGTGCCATCAGGGACACCGCCTACGAGCAGTACTTC. Its translation is CAIRDTAYEQYF. V gene TRBV10-3 combines with J gene TRBJ2-7; possible D gene TRBD1, 5 bases. The length of the CDR3 is 12 residues. The ends were cut back, 6 bases at V and 2 bases at J, with 8 bases in the middle. From germline, CDR1 is ENHRY and CDR2 SYGVKD.

The chain combines TRBV7-9 with TRBJ2-5; a possible D gene is TRBD1 (6 bases). CDR1 and CDR2 from the germline V gene are SEHNR and FQNEAQ (reference sequence). Trimming took 3 bases from V and 5 from J, leaving 10 bases between them. The CDR3 consists of 13 residues. CDR3 sequence reads: CASSFRDIETQYF. The DNA of the CDR3 is TGTGCCAGCAGCTTCCGGGACATCGAGACCCAGTACTTC. Full variable domain (remainder filled in from reference TRBV7-9 and TRBJ2-5): DTGVSQNPRHKITKRGQNVTFRCDPISEHNRLYWYRQTLGQGPEFLTYFQNEAQLEKSRLLSDRFSAERPKGSFSTLEIQRTEQGDSAMYLCASSFRDIETQYFGPGTRLLVL.

The gene calls are TRBV6-1 and TRBJ1-1, with TRBD1 matching 7 bases. This CDR3 comprises 12 residues. Germline V gives CDR1 MNHNS, CDR2 SASEGT. J gave up 6 bases and V 10 bases, and 8 bases lay outside the gene matches. In DNA form, the CDR3 reads TGTGCCACCAAAACAGGGGCCGCTGAAGCTTTCTTT. Translating gives CATKTGAAEAFF.

This chain uses TRBV9 with TRBJ2-7; D is undetermined. Germline assignment: CDR1 SGDLS and CDR2 YYNGEE. This CDR3 spans 14 amino acids. Trimming took 0 bases from V and 4 from J, leaving 11 bases between them. The CDR3 DNA reads as TGTGCCAGCAGCGTAGCTCTGAGTTCATACGAGCAGTACTTC. It is translated as CASSVALSSYEQYF.

This clone was observed a handful of times. The J gene is TRBJ2-7, the V gene TRBV7-8; TRBD2 matches at 12 bases. Germline assignment: CDR1 SGHVS and CDR2 FQNEAQ. Trimming took 4 bases from V and 4 from J; bases not matched to a gene: 20. The CDR3 is 20 amino acids. DNA of the CDR3: TGTGCCAGCAGCTCAATCGCGACGGGACTAGCGGGTAATCGGGTTTACGAGCAGTACTTC. Translating gives CASSSIATGLAGNRVYEQYF.

This sequence joins TRBV15 and TRBJ1-2; maybe TRBD1 (6 bases). Per the germline V gene, CDR1 is LNHNV and CDR2 is YYDKDF (reference sequence). V was shortened by 0 bases and J by 5 bases, with 16 bases between the two germline ends. The CDR3 runs 16 residues. CDR3 sequence reads: CATSRDGRTVEYGYTF. The CDR3 nucleotides are TGTGCCACCAGCAGAGATGGGAGGACAGTAGAGTATGGCTACACCTTC. Variable domain in full (rest from reference TRBV15 and TRBJ1-2): DAMVIQNPRYQVTQFGKPVTLSCSQTLNHNVMYWYQQKSSQAPKLLFHYYDKDFNNEADTPDNFQSRRPNTSFCFLDIRSPGLGDTAMYLCATSRDGRTVEYGYTFGSGTRLTVV.

The chain combines TRBV5-1 with TRBJ1-2, with D tentatively TRBD1 (5 bases). CDR3 size: 14 residues. The V end lost 4 bases, the J end lost 6 bases, and 16 bases lay between the germline ends. Germline CDR1 and CDR2: SGHRS and YFSETQ. CDR3 DNA sequence: TGCGCCAGCAGCCCCGGGACTGGGGAGAATGGCTACACCTTC. This encodes CASSPGTGENGYTF. The variable domain in full, with the rest retrieved from reference TRBV5-1 and TRBJ1-2, is KAGVTQTPRYLIKTRGQQVTLSCSPISGHRSVSWYQQTPGQGLQFLFEYFSETQRNKGNFPGRFSGRQFSNSRSEMNVSTLELGDSALYLCASSPGTGENGYTFGSGTRLTVV.

V usage is TRBV6-6 and J usage is TRBJ2-7; D gene unclear. Trimming took off 4 bases at V and 3 bases at J, with 10 bases between the two ends. This CDR3 has 13 amino acids. The V gene's germline CDR1 is MNHNY and CDR2 SVGAGI (reference sequence). The CDR3 DNA is TGTGCCAGCAGTTCCGGGCCAGACTACGAGCAGTACTTC. It specifies CASSSGPDYEQYF.

This chain uses TRBV29-1 with TRBJ2-3; no clear D gene. The CDR3 runs to 11 residues. Trimming cost V 8 bases and J 6 bases, with 12 bases left between them. The germline V gene encodes CDR1 SQVTM and CDR2 ANQGSEA. As DNA, the CDR3 is TGCAGCTTTCGGAGCAGCGATACGCAGTATTTT. Translated, it gives CSFRSSDTQYF.

The V and J genes are TRBV19 and TRBJ1-5, with 7 bases aligning to TRBD1. CDR1 LNHDA and CDR2 SQIVND come from the germline V gene (reference sequence). This CDR3 contains 16 residues. V lost 5 bases and J lost 5; bases outside the gene matches: 12. For the CDR3, the DNA is TGTGCCAGTAGTTCTACCTCGGGACAGTTATATCAGCCCCAGCATTTT. It encodes CASSSTSGQLYQPQHF.

The chain uses TRBV6-5 and TRBJ1-2, with 8 bases that match TRBD1. Germline V gene sequence: CDR1 MNHEY, CDR2 SVGAGI. The J segment lost 7 bases and the V segment lost 6 bases, leaving 10 bases of the junction unmatched. CDR3 length equals 14 residues. The CDR3 sequence is CASRSRGLRGGYTF. For the CDR3, the DNA is TGTGCCAGCAGAAGCAGGGGGCTACGAGGTGGCTACACCTTC.

The rearrangement uses TRBV5-4 and TRBJ2-2; no reliable D call. The CDR3 runs to 12 residues. Per the germline V gene, CDR1 is SGHNT and CDR2 is YYREEE (reference sequence). V was trimmed by 4 bases and J by 6 bases, leaving 7 bases between them. The CDR3 protein is CASSVGSGELFF. The DNA for the CDR3 is TGTGCCAGCAGCGTCGGTTCCGGGGAGCTGTTTTTT.

V and J are TRBV11-2 and TRBJ2-5, with unresolved D. Germline CDR1 and CDR2: SGHAT and FQNNGV. Trimming took off 3 bases at V and 5 bases at J, with 4 bases between the two ends. The length of the CDR3 is 11 residues. The CDR3 loop is CASSLRETQYF. As DNA, the CDR3 is TGTGCCAGCAGCTTGCGGGAGACCCAGTACTTC.

V usage is TRBV5-1 and J usage is TRBJ2-7; D is tentatively TRBD1 or TRBD2 (6 bases each). From germline, CDR1 is SGHRS and CDR2 YFSETQ. V was pared by 5 bases and J by 0 bases, with 18 bases between. This CDR3 has 16 residues. This CDR3 reads CASRGGFWTHSYEQYF. Here the CDR3 DNA reads TGCGCCAGCAGAGGGGGGTTTTGGACACACTCCTACGAGCAGTACTTC.

This chain connects TRBV9 to TRBJ2-1; D unresolved. With 2 bases removed from V and 12 bases from J, the gap between germline ends came to 18 bases. CDR1 and CDR2 from the germline V gene are SGDLS and YYNGEE. The length of the CDR3 is 14 residues. The CDR3: CASSVVPGLDSQFF. The CDR3 DNA reads TGTGCCAGCAGCGTCGTCCCGGGTCTTGACTCGCAGTTCTTC.

The CDR3 reads CASSSPGQGNTEAFF. The CDR3 bases are TGTGCCAGCAGTTCACCGGGACAGGGGAACACTGAAGCTTTCTTT. The rearrangement uses TRBV6-6 and TRBJ1-1, with 9 bases fitting TRBD1. CDR1 and CDR2 from the germline V gene are MNHNY and SVGAGI (reference sequence). CDR3 length equals 15 residues. The junction had 4 bases not matched to a gene; V was cut back by 4 bases and J by 1 base.

This clone was seen only once. Here the CDR3 reads CASSLAGTVYGYTF. The CDR3, as DNA: TGTGCCAGCAGCTTAGCGGGGACAGTTTATGGCTACACCTTC. The rearrangement uses TRBV7-8 and TRBJ1-2; 7 bases line up with TRBD1. The J segment lost 5 bases and the V segment lost 0 bases, leaving 3 bases of the junction unmatched. Germline CDR1 SGHVS, CDR2 FQNEAQ. The CDR3 runs 14 residues.

This clone was counted a single time. J is TRBJ2-1 and V is TRBV11-2; tentatively, D is TRBD1 (6 bases). Germline V gene sequence: CDR1 SGHAT, CDR2 FQNNGV. CDR3 size: 16 residues. Trimming removed 5 bases at V and 7 bases at J, with 21 bases between. As DNA, the CDR3 is TGTGCCAGCAGCCCCCATAATTTCAATACAGGGAATGAGCAGTTCTTC. This encodes CASSPHNFNTGNEQFF.

The chain links TRBV21-1 to TRBJ2-5; the table assigns TRBD2, which was not confirmed against the DNA. TRBV21-1 is an annotated pseudogene. This CDR3 spans 14 amino acids. The CDR3 reads CASSKDLEEQTQYF. CDR3 nucleotide sequence: TGTGCCAGCAGCAAAGACCTTGAGGAACAGACCCAGTACTTC.

The V gene is TRBV11-3, the J gene TRBJ1-3; no clear D gene. V was shortened by 0 bases and J by 3 bases, with 0 bases between the two germline ends. This CDR3 has 12 residues. CDR1 is SGHNT and CDR2 is YENEEA in the germline V gene. The CDR3 here is CASSLDGNTIYF. CDR3 DNA: TGTGCCAGCAGCTTAGATGGAAACACCATATATTTT.

The rearrangement joins TRBV7-9 to TRBJ2-2; D call uncertain. This CDR3 contains 13 residues. V lost 1 base, J lost 6 bases, and 6 bases lay in between. Germline-derived CDR1 and CDR2 are SEHNR and FQNEAQ (reference sequence). The CDR3 region is CASSLEAAGELFF. Written as DNA, the CDR3 is TGTGCCAGCAGCTTAGAGGCGGCCGGGGAGCTGTTTTTT. Supplemented by reference TRBV7-9 and TRBJ2-2, the full variable domain reads DTGVSQNPRHKITKRGQNVTFRCDPISEHNRLYWYRQTLGQGPEFLTYFQNEAQLEKSRLLSDRFSAERPKGSFSTLEIQRTEQGDSAMYLCASSLEAAGELFFGEGSRLTVL.